These 18 T cell receptor beta chains were sequenced from one sample in a study of T-cell reconstitution after alpha-beta-depleted transplantation in children. It was with unique molecular identifiers that the TCRbeta library was prepared. Each CDR3 protein gets one entry after TCRdb re-called the PCR reads with MiXCR. This table has about 470,000 distinct CDR3 sequences, approximately 42% appearing once. The sequences come from PBMCs, collected before TCRalphabeta/CD19-depleted stem cell transplant. The source is a girl aged 2 to 9 with aplastic anemia, due to receive a stem cell transplant.

The J gene is TRBJ2-2, the V gene TRBV4-2; D is unclear. The CDR3 extends over 15 amino acids. Trimming left V 5 bases short and J 2 bases short, with 12 bases between. Germline-derived CDR1 and CDR2 are LGHNA and YNFKEQ. The CDR3 bases are TGTGCCAGCAGCGTCCGGACCGGTAACACCGGGGAGCTGTTTTTT. This gives the protein CASSVRTGNTGELFF.

This clonotype has at least ten counts. The V call is TRBV20-1, the J call TRBJ1-1; 8 nucleotides line up with TRBD1. CDR3 length equals 15 residues. Germline V gene sequence: CDR1 DFQATT, CDR2 SNEGSKA (reference sequence). Germline trimming cut 0 bases from V and 1 base from J; bases unmatched to any gene: 4. The DNA of the CDR3 is TGCAGTGCTAGAGATCTGCAGGGGGCGAACACTGAAGCTTTCTTT. Its protein product is CSARDLQGANTEAFF.

CDR3 nucleotide sequence: TGCAGTGCAAATCCAGGACACTTTCTGGAGACCCAGTACTTC. This gives the protein CSANPGHFLETQYF. The rearrangement links TRBV20-1 to TRBJ2-5, with a possible D match to TRBD1 (5 bases). This CDR3 has 14 amino acids. V lost 6 bases and J 5 bases, leaving 19 bases between the germline ends. The V gene's germline CDR1 is DFQATT and CDR2 SNEGSKA (reference sequence).

This clonotype has at least ten counts. The V and J genes are TRBV18 and TRBJ1-1, with D possibly TRBD1 on 6 matching bases. Trimming cost V 3 bases and J 0 bases, with 11 bases left between them. Per the germline V gene, CDR1 is KGHSH and CDR2 is LQKENI. The CDR3 runs 15 residues. The CDR3 spells CASSPGGTLNTEAFF. The DNA for the CDR3 is TGTGCCAGCTCACCGGGGGGGACACTGAACACTGAAGCTTTCTTT.

This clonotype was found a few times. The chain has TRBV14 and TRBJ2-7; D possibly corresponds to TRBD2 (5 bases). Trimming removed 4 bases at V and 4 bases at J, with 11 bases between. There are 13 residues in the CDR3. Germline V gene data show CDR1 as SGHDN and CDR2 as FVKESK. Here the CDR3 reads CASSPLGDYEQYF. The CDR3 nucleotides are TGTGCCAGCAGCCCCCTGGGAGATTACGAGCAGTACTTC.

The V gene is TRBV12-3 or TRBV12-4, the J gene TRBJ2-4; 8 bases are shared with TRBD2. V shed 1 base, J shed 8 bases, and the junction held 7 bases outside the gene matches. The length of the CDR3 is 15 residues. CDR3 DNA sequence: TGTGCCAGCAGTTTAGTATCGGGGGGGATGGACATTCAGTACTTC. Translated: CASSLVSGGMDIQYF.

This clonotype has ten or more counts. The genes are TRBV29-1 and TRBJ2-5, with D perhaps TRBD1 (6 bases). This CDR3 has 11 residues. The germline V gene has CDR1 SQVTM and CDR2 ANQGSEA. Trimming took 7 bases from V and 4 from J, leaving 10 bases between them. The DNA of the CDR3 is TGCAGCGGCAGGGGAAGAGAGACCCAGTACTTC. Translated, it gives CSGRGRETQYF.

The chain has TRBV28 and TRBJ2-7; D may be TRBD2 (7 bases). The V gene lost 3 bases and the J gene lost 3 bases, with 12 bases spanning the gap. The germline V gene encodes CDR1 MDHEN and CDR2 SYDVKM. The CDR3 totals 14 residues. CDR3 region: CASSLLGGVYEQYF. CDR3 DNA sequence: TGTGCCAGCAGTTTGCTAGGGGGGGTCTACGAGCAGTACTTC.

The rearrangement joins TRBV20-1 to TRBJ2-3, with 10 bases that match TRBD2. Germline assignment: CDR1 DFQATT and CDR2 SNEGSKA (reference sequence). V was clipped by 0 bases and J by 0 bases; unmatched bases: 12. This CDR3 has 19 residues. CDR3 bases: TGCAGTGCTAGAGATTCAGCGGGAGGGCCTCTATATAGCACAGATACGCAGTATTTT. Translation: CSARDSAGGPLYSTDTQYF.

This chain links TRBV20-1 with TRBJ2-7; 8 bases fit TRBD2. The CDR3 runs to 13 residues. Germline V gene data show CDR1 as DFQATT and CDR2 as SNEGSKA (reference sequence). The V gene end was trimmed by 2 bases and the J gene end by 0 bases; junction bases not matched to a gene: 0. The CDR3 protein is CSARSGSSYEQYF. CDR3 coding DNA: TGCAGTGCTAGAAGCGGGAGCTCCTACGAGCAGTACTTC.

This clonotype was counted between two and nine times. The chain recombines TRBV4-1 with TRBJ1-4, with a possible D match to TRBD1 (6 bases). Trimming removed 3 bases at V and 8 bases at J, with 16 bases between. Germline CDR1 MGHRA, CDR2 YSYEKL. This CDR3 is 15 amino acids long. DNA of the CDR3: TGCGCCAGCAGCCAGGGGGGCAGCGGAATAGAAAAACTGTTTTTT. Protein: CASSQGGSGIEKLFF.

V gene TRBV5-6 combines with J gene TRBJ2-3; D perhaps matches TRBD2 (7 bases). Germline values: CDR1 SGHDT, CDR2 YYEEEE. The CDR3 has 16 amino acids. V was shortened by 4 bases and J by 4 bases, with 19 bases between the two germline ends. CDR3 nucleotide sequence: TGTGCCAGCAGCCCCGTGTGGGAGGGGGTGGCAGATACGCAGTATTTT. Encoded protein: CASSPVWEGVADTQYF.

The rearrangement links TRBV6-1 to TRBJ2-7, with D tentatively TRBD2 (6 bases). This CDR3 region has 13 residues. V was cut by 5 bases and J by 2 bases, with 10 bases left in between. Germline V gene sequence: CDR1 MNHNS, CDR2 SASEGT. In DNA form, the CDR3 reads TGTGCCAGCAGTAGGAGGGGACCCTACGAGCAGTACTTC. It translates to CASSRRGPYEQYF.

This clonotype has a count of ten or more. A single base separates this from a much larger clone, so it may be a read error. The rearrangement uses TRBV4-2 and TRBJ2-7, with D possibly being TRBD2 (6 bases). Germline-derived CDR1 and CDR2 are LGHNA and YNFKEQ. V was trimmed by 1 base and J by 3 bases, leaving 7 bases between them. CDR3 length: 13 residues. The chain's CDR3 is CASSQGLDYEQYF. The DNA of the CDR3 is TGTGCCAGCAGCCAAGGACTAGACTACGAGCAGTACTTC.

The table lists this clonotype with a few counts. V is TRBV7-6 and J is TRBJ2-1; 8 bases are a match to TRBD2. The germline gives CDR1 SGHVS, CDR2 FNYEAQ. There are 16 residues in the CDR3. After removal of 4 bases from V and 3 bases from J, the junction contained 8 bases not matched to a gene. The CDR3 here is CASSSGGTTNYNEQFF. The DNA of the CDR3 is TGTGCCAGCAGCTCGGGAGGGACTACAAACTACAATGAGCAGTTCTTC.

The table lists this clonotype with a few counts. This chain connects TRBV27 to TRBJ2-2; D may be TRBD2 (6 bases). Germline CDR1 and CDR2: MNHEY and SMNVEV (reference sequence). The CDR3 is 17 amino acids. V dropped 3 bases and J dropped 0 bases, with 14 bases sitting between them. The CDR3 DNA is TGTGCCAGCAGTTTTCTCCCGGGACTCCCGAACACCGGGGAGCTGTTTTTT. Translating gives CASSFLPGLPNTGELFF.

This clonotype came up many times. The chain carries TRBV7-9 and TRBJ2-2; D may be TRBD1 (6 bases). Germline V gene sequence: CDR1 SEHNR, CDR2 FQNEAQ (reference sequence). Trimming shortened V by 5 bases and J by 5 bases, and 15 bases separated the two germline ends. The CDR3 spans 15 residues. The CDR3 nucleotides are TGTGCCAGCAGCCCCCTAACAGGGCGTACCGGGGAGCTGTTTTTT. It codes for CASSPLTGRTGELFF.

The chain couples TRBV7-2 to TRBJ1-1; a possible D gene is TRBD1 (6 bases). The CDR3 contains 16 residues. With 4 bases removed from V and 3 bases from J, the gap between germline ends came to 18 bases. Germline V CDR1 and CDR2: SGHTA, FQGNSA. The DNA for the CDR3 is TGTGCCAGCAGCTCACAGGGAGGGGGTACGTACACTGAAGCTTTCTTT. It specifies CASSSQGGGTYTEAFF.